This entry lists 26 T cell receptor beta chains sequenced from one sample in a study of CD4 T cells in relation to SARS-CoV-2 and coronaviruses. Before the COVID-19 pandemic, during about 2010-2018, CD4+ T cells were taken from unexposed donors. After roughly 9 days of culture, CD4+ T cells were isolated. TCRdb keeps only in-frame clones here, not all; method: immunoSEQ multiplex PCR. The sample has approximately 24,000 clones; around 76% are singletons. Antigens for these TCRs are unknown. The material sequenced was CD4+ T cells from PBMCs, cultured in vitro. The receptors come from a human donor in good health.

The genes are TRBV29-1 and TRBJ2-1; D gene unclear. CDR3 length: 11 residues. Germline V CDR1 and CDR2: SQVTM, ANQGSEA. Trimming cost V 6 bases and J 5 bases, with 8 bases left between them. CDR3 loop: CSVRTDNEQFF. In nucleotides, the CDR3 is TGCAGCGTAAGGACCGACAATGAGCAGTTCTTC.

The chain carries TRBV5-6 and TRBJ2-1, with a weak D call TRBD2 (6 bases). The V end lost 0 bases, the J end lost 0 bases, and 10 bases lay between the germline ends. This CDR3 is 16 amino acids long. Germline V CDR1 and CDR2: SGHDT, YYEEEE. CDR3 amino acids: CASSLGERASYNEQFF. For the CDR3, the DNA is TGTGCCAGCAGCTTGGGAGAGCGGGCCTCCTACAATGAGCAGTTCTTC. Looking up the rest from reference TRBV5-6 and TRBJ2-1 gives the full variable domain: DAGVTQSPTHLIKTRGQQVTLRCSPKSGHDTVSWYQQALGQGPQFIFQYYEEEERQRGNFPDRFSGHQFPNYSSELNVNALLLGDSALYLCASSLGERASYNEQFFGPGTRLTVL.

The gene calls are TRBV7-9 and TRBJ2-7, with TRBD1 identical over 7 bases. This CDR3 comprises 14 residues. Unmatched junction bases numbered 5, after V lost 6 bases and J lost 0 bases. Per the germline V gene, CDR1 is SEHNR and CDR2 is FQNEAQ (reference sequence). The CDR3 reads CASSYTGVSYEQYF. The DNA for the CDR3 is TGTGCCAGCAGTTACACAGGGGTCTCCTACGAGCAGTACTTC.

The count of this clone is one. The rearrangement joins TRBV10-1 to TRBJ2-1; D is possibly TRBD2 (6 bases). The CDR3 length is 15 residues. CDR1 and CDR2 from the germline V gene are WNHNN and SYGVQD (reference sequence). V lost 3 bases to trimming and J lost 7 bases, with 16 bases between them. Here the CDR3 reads CASSDYGGTLNEQFF. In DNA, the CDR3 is TGCGCCAGCAGTGACTATGGCGGGACCCTTAATGAGCAGTTCTTC.

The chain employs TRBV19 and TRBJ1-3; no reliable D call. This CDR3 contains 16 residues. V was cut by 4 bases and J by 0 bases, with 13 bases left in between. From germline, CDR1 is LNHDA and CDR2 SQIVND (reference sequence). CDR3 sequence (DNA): TGTGCCAGTAGTAAAATCGACTGGACCTCTGGAAACACCATATATTTT. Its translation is CASSKIDWTSGNTIYF.

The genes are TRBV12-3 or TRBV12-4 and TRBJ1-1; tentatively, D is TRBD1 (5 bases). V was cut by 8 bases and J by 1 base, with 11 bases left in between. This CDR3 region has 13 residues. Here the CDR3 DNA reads TGTGCCAGCGGTCGACAGCAGAACACTGAAGCTTTCTTT. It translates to CASGRQQNTEAFF.

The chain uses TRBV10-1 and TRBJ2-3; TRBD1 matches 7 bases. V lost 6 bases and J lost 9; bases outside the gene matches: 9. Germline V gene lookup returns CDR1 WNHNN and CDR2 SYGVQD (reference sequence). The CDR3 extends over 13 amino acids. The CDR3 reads CASSRTGPSTQYF. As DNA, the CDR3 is TGCGCCAGCAGCCGGACAGGTCCCTCGACGCAGTATTTT.

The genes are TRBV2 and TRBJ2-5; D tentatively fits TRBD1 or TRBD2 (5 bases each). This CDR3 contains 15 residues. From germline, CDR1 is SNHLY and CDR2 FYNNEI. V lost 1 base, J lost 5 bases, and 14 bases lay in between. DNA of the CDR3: TGTGCCAGCAGTGAAGTGGGACGTTCGTGGGAGACCCAGTACTTC. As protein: CASSEVGRSWETQYF.

The CDR3 nucleotides read TGTGCCAGCAGGGCCGATGCCGGGACAGGAGGTGGCTACACCTTC. This gives the protein CASRADAGTGGGYTF. This sequence joins TRBV2 and TRBJ1-2; 8 bases agree with TRBD1. V was clipped by 6 bases and J by 7 bases; unmatched bases: 13. The CDR3 has 15 amino acids. Germline lookup yields CDR1 SNHLY and CDR2 FYNNEI.

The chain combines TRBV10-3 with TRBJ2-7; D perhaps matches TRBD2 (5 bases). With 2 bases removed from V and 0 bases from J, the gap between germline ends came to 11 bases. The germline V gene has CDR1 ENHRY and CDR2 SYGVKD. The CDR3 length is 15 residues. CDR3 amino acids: CAISEKPGSSYEQYF. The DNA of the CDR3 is TGTGCCATCAGTGAGAAGCCGGGGAGCTCCTACGAGCAGTACTTC.

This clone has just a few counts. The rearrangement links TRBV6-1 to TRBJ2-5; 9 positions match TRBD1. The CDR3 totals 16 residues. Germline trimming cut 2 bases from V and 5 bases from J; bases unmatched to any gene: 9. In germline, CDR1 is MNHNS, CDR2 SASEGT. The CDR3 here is CASSELSGTGMETQYF. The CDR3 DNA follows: TGTGCCAGCAGTGAATTATCCGGGACAGGGATGGAGACCCAGTACTTC.

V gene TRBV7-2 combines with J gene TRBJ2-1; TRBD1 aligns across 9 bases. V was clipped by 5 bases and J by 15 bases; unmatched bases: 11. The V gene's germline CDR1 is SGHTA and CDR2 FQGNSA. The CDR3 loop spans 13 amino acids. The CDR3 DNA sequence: TGTGCCAGCAGCCCCCCTTGGGGACAGGGTCCGTTCTTC. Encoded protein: CASSPPWGQGPFF.

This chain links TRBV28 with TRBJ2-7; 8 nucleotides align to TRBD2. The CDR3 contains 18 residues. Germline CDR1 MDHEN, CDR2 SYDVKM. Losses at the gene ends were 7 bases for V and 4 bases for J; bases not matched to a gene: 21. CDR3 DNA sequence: TGTGCCAGCACCCTAGGTACTAGCGGTTTTTCCCCCCTTTACGAGCAGTACTTC. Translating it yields CASTLGTSGFSPLYEQYF.

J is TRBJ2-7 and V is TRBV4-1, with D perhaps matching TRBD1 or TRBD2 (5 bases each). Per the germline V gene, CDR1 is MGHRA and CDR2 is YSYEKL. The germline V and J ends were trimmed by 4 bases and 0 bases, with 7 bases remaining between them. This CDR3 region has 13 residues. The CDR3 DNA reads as TGCGCCAGCAGCCGGGGGTTCTCCTACGAGCAGTACTTC. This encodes CASSRGFSYEQYF.

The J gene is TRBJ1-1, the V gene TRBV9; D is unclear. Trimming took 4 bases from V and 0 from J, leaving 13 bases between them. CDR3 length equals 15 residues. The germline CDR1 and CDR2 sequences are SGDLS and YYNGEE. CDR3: CASSPLWNMNTEAFF. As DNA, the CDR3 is TGTGCCAGCAGCCCCCTCTGGAACATGAACACTGAAGCTTTCTTT.

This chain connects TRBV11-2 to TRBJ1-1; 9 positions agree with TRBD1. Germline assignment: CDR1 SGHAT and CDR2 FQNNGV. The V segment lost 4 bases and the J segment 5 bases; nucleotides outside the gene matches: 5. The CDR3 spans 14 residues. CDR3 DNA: TGTGCCAGCAGCTCAACAGGGGGCGAGACTGAAGCTTTCTTT. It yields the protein CASSSTGGETEAFF.

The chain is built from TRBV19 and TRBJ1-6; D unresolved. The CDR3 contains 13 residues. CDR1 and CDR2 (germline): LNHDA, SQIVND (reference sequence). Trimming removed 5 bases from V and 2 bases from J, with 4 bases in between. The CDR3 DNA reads TGTGCCAGTAGTCAGCCCTATAATTCACCCCTCCACTTT. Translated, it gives CASSQPYNSPLHF.

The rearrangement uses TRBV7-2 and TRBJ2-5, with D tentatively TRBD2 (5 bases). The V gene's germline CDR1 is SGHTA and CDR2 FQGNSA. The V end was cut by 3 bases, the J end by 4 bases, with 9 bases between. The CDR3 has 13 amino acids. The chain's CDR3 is CASSFGIGETQYF. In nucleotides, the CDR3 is TGTGCCAGCAGCTTCGGGATTGGAGAGACCCAGTACTTC.

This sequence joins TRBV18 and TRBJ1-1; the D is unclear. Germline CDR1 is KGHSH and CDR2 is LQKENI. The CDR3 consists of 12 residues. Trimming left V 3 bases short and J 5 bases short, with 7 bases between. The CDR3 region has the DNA TGTGCCAGCTCACCGTCGGGAACTGAAGCTTTCTTT. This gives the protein CASSPSGTEAFF.

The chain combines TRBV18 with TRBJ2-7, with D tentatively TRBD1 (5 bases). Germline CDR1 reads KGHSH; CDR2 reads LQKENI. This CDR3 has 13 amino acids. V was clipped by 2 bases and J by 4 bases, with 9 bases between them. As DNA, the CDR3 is TGTGCCAGCTCACCATCCAGGGTATACGAGCAGTACTTC. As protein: CASSPSRVYEQYF.

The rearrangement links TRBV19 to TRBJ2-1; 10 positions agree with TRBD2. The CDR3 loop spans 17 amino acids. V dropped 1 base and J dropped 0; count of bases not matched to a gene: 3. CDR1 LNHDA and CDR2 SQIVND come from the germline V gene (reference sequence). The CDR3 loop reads CASSIGLAGSSYNEQFF. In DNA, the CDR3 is TGTGCCAGTAGTATAGGACTAGCGGGTAGCTCCTACAATGAGCAGTTCTTC. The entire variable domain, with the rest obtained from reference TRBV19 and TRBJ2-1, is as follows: DGGITQSPKYLFRKEGQNVTLSCEQNLNHDAMYWYRQDPGQGLRLIYYSQIVNDFQKGDIAEGYSVSREKKESFPLTVTSAQKNPTAFYLCASSIGLAGSSYNEQFFGPGTRLTVL.

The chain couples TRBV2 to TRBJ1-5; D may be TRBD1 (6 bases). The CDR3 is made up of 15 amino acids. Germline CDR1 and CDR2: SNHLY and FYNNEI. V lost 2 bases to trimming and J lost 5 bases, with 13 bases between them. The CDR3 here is CASSEPNRVDQPQHF. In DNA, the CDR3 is TGTGCCAGCAGTGAACCCAACAGGGTCGATCAGCCCCAGCATTTT.

The CDR3 here is CASSQRGVAGNTIYF. The CDR3 DNA reads as TGTGCCAGCAGCCAAAGAGGGGTTGCGGGAAACACCATATATTTT. V usage is TRBV3-1 (or the pseudogene TRBV3-2) and J usage is TRBJ1-3; the D gene is possibly TRBD1 (5 bases). Germline CDR1 LGHDT, CDR2 YNNKEL (reference sequence). Trimming pared 2 bases from V and 4 bases from J, leaving 12 bases between. The CDR3 totals 15 residues.

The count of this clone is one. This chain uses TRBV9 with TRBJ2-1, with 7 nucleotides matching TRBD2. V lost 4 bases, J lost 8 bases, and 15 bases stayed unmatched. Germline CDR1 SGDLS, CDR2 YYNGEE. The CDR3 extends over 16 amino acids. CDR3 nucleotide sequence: TGTGCCAGCAGCCCCCGTGCGGGCGGGAGTGGGGATGAGCAGTTCTTC. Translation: CASSPRAGGSGDEQFF.

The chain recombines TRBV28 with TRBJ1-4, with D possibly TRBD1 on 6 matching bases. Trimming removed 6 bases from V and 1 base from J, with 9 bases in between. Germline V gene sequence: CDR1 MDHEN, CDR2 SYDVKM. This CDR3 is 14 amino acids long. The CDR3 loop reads CASSLGGTNEKLFF. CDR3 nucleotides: TGTGCCAGCAGCCTAGGGGGAACTAATGAAAAACTGTTTTTT.

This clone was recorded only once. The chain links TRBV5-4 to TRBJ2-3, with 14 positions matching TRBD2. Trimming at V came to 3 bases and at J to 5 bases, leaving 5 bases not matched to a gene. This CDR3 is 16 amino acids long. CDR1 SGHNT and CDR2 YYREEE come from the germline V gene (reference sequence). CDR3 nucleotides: TGTGCCAGCAGCTCCGGACTAGCGGGGGGTAGAGATACGCAGTATTTT. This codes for CASSSGLAGGRDTQYF. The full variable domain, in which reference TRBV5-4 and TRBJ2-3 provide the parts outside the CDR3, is ETGVTQSPTHLIKTRGQQVTLRCSSQSGHNTVSWYQQALGQGPQFIFQYYREEENGRGNFPPRFSGLQFPNYSSELNVNALELDDSALYLCASSSGLAGGRDTQYFGPGTRLTVL.